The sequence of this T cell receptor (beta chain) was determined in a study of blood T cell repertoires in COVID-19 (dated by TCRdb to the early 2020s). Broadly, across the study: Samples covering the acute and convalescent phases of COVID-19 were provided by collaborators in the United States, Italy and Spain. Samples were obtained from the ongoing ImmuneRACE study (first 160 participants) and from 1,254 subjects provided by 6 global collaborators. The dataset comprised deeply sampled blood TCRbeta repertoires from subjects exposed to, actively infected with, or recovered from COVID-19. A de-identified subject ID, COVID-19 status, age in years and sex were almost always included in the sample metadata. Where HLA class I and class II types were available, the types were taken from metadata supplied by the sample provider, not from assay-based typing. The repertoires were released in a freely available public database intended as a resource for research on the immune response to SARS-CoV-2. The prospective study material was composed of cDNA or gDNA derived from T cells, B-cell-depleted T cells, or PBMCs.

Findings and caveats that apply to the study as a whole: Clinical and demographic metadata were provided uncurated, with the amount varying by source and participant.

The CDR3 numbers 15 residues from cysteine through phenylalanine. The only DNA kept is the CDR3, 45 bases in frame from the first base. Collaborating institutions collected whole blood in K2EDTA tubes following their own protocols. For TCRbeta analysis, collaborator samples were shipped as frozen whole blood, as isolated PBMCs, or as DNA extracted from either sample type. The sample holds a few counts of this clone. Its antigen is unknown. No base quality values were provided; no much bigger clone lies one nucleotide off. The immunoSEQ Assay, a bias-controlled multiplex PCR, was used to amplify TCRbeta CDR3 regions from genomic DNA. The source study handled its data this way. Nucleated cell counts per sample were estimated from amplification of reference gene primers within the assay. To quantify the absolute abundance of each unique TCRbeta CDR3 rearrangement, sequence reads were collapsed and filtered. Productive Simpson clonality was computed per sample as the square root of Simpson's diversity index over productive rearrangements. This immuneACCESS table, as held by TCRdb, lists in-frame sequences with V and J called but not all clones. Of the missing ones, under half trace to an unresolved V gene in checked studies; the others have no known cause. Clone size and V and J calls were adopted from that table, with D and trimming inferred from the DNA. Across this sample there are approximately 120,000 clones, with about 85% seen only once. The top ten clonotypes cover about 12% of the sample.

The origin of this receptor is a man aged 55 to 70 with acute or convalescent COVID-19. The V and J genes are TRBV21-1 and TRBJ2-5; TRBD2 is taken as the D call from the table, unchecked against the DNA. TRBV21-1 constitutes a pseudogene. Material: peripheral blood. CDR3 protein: CASSIGRERIKTQYF. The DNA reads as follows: TGTGCCAGCAGCATTGGGCGGGAGAGGATTAAGACCCAGTACTTC.